This T cell receptor (beta chain) was sequenced in a study of T cells expressing NK-cell markers. Study as a whole: Obtained from sorted CD3+CD56+NKG2C+, CD3+CD56+NKG2C- and CD3+CD56-NKG2C+ T cells were the TCR beta repertoires. Points from the study as a whole: Whether expanded NKG2C-expressing T cell clones recognize HCMV is unknown. Dominance of the CD3+CD56-NKG2C+ fraction by these clonotypes also held in a few donors.

Germline V gene data show CDR1 as MNHNS and CDR2 as SASEGT. The CDR3 spans 15 residues. As regards this clonotype: Its specificity is not known.

Template switching by 5'RACE with UMIs generated the TCR beta cDNA. Reanalyzing the 5' RACE reads, TCRdb keeps one entry per CDR3 protein, without DNA. In all, the sample yields a few hundred thousand distinct CDR3 sequences. What was sequenced was blood T cells: a sorted CD56 or NKG2C T cell subset, CD4+ or CD8+ T cells, or bulk PBMC T cells (not recorded which). This sequence joins TRBV6-1 and TRBJ1-5; TCRdb's D call, TRBD1, is unchecked because there is no DNA. The TCR sequence derives from a man aged 18 to 69 in good health. CDR3 protein: CASSQTGRVNQPQHF.